The 9 T cell receptor beta chains listed next were all sequenced from one sample in a study of blood T cell repertoires in COVID-19. Sequencing was performed with immunoSEQ multiplex PCR; in TCRdb, only in-frame clones are kept and a portion is missing. The sample includes a few hundred thousand clones, more than 85% seen only once; the top ten take about 0.78%. Input material: PBMCs or T cells enriched from blood (not recorded which). The receptor set was obtained from a woman aged 35 to 49 who had been exposed to COVID-19.

The chain couples TRBV7-2 to TRBJ2-6; TRBD1 agrees at 9 bases. Trimming removed 10 bases from V and 2 bases from J; junction bases left unmatched: 9. This CDR3 is built from 16 residues. The V gene's germline CDR1 is SGHTA and CDR2 FQGNSA. The CDR3 nucleotides are TGTGCCATAAGGCTCACAGGGGGCGCTGGGGCCAACGTCCTGACTTTC. Translated, it gives CAIRLTGGAGANVLTF.

V is TRBV6-5 and J is TRBJ2-5, with TRBD1 identical over 9 bases. The CDR3 covers 15 residues. Germline assignment: CDR1 MNHEY and CDR2 SVGAGI. Trimming took 7 bases from V and 0 from J; bases not matched to a gene: 6. The CDR3 region has the DNA TGTGCCAGCACCCCCGGGACAGGGTACCAAGAGACCCAGTACTTC. Amino acid sequence: CASTPGTGYQETQYF.

The chain links TRBV6-2 or TRBV6-3 to TRBJ2-5, with D possibly TRBD2 on 6 matching bases. Trimming took 3 bases from V and 5 from J, leaving 13 bases between them. The CDR3 length is 14 residues. Germline V gene sequence: CDR1 MNHEY, CDR2 SVGEGT. As DNA, the CDR3 is TGTGCCAGCAGTTATTTGGAGGGGTGGGAGACCCAGTACTTC. Translation: CASSYLEGWETQYF.

The chain is built from TRBV2 and TRBJ1-4; possible D gene TRBD1, 6 bases. The length of the CDR3 is 15 residues. V was pared by 3 bases and J by 2 bases, with 10 bases between. Germline-derived CDR1 and CDR2 are SNHLY and FYNNEI. This CDR3 is CASSDRGRTNEKLFF. CDR3 sequence (DNA): TGTGCCAGCAGTGACAGGGGCCGGACTAATGAAAAACTGTTTTTT. The full variable domain, its missing parts supplied by reference TRBV2 and TRBJ1-4, is EPEVTQTPSHQVTQMGQEVILRCVPISNHLYFYWYRQILGQKVEFLVSFYNNEISEKSEIFDDQFSVERPDGSNFTLKIRSTKLEDSAMYFCASSDRGRTNEKLFFGSGTQLSVL.

V is TRBV29-1 and J is TRBJ1-3; D call uncertain. The CDR3 is 12 residues long. The germline gives CDR1 SQVTM, CDR2 ANQGSEA. V lost 5 bases and J 6 bases, leaving 11 bases between the germline ends. CDR3 residues: CSVHGLENTIYF. In DNA, the CDR3 is TGCAGCGTTCACGGTCTTGAAAACACCATATATTTT.

The V and J genes are TRBV5-8 and TRBJ2-7; 11 bases are shared with TRBD1. CDR1 is SGHTS and CDR2 is YDEGEE in the germline V gene. Trimming at V came to 3 bases and at J to 3 bases, leaving 2 bases not matched to a gene. This CDR3 spans 14 amino acids. The CDR3 loop reads CASSWTGGFYEQYF. The CDR3 bases are TGTGCCAGCAGCTGGACAGGGGGCTTCTACGAGCAGTACTTC.

The CDR3 coding sequence is TGTGCCAGCAGTGACGGGGGACAGTTGGAGCAGTTCTTC. Its translation: CASSDGGQLEQFF. The V call is TRBV2, the J call TRBJ2-1; a possible D gene is TRBD1 (7 bases). V shed 3 bases and J shed 10 bases, with 13 bases lying between them. Germline V gene data show CDR1 as SNHLY and CDR2 as FYNNEI. The CDR3 is 13 amino acids. The full variable domain, with the rest looked up from reference TRBV2 and TRBJ2-1, is EPEVTQTPSHQVTQMGQEVILRCVPISNHLYFYWYRQILGQKVEFLVSFYNNEISEKSEIFDDQFSVERPDGSNFTLKIRSTKLEDSAMYFCASSDGGQLEQFFGPGTRLTVL.

As to this clone: A junction end diverges from the germline sequence, so it may reflect a read error. V usage is TRBV5-1 and J usage is TRBJ1-4, with D maybe TRBD1 (6 bases). CDR3 length: 12 amino acids. Germline CDR1 SGHRS, CDR2 YFSETQ. The CDR3 DNA reads as TGCGCCAGCAGCTTGGATGGGGGCTACCACACATTT. It yields the protein CASSLDGGYHTF.

This chain joins TRBV5-8 and TRBJ2-7; tentatively, D is TRBD1 (6 bases). Trimming stripped 5 bases from V and 2 bases from J, with 17 bases between. The germline V gene has CDR1 SGHTS and CDR2 YDEGEE. The CDR3 spans 15 residues. CDR3 protein: CASSSIGGETYEQYF. The CDR3 DNA reads as TGTGCCAGCAGTTCTATAGGGGGAGAAACCTACGAGCAGTACTTC.